This T cell receptor beta chain was identified during a study of Graves' ophthalmopathy and Graves' hyperthyroidism. Study results and caveats: Detection in blood was also observed for most expanded thyroid clonotypes above 0.001 frequency.

Ophthalmopathic donors had moderate-to-severe activity, CAS ≥3 and NOSPECS ≥4, with disease that had lasted under 3 months. None of the included patients had other autoimmune diseases, uncontrolled infections, pregnancy or lactation, as these led to exclusion. The starting material, more than 8.5 ml of fresh peripheral blood, provided the PBMCs. This clonotype was counted ten times or more. Its specificity is unknown. CDR3 length: 14 residues. V lost 8 bases, J lost 3 bases, and 16 bases lay in between. Germline CDR1 and CDR2: WSHSY and SAAADI. Researchers took RNA transcripts and amplified TCR beta CDR3 regions from them. First-round RT-PCR employed HTBI primers, with a second-round multiplex PCR after it. TCRdb re-derived calls from the multiplex PCR reads in MiXCR, one entry per CDR3 protein. The table lists about 640,000 distinct CDR3 sequences, just over 40% of them singletons.

This clonotype was obtained from an adult man with Graves' ophthalmopathy. The sequenced sample consisted of peripheral blood. The chain employs TRBV10-2 and TRBJ1-1; D unclear. The chain's CDR3 is CASGEVGGYTEAFF. Here the CDR3 DNA reads TGCGCCAGCGGGGAGGTAGGAGGATACACTGAAGCTTTCTTT.